This T cell receptor (beta chain) stems from a study of a mutant IDH1 vaccine in newly diagnosed glioma. The overall study: Vaccinations were initiated 4-6 weeks following radiotherapy alone, or were given together with temozolomide cycles. Earlier therapy was either radiotherapy, temozolomide, or both, and most got both. Study findings and constraints: Pseudoprogression appears to have had no connection to changes in top peripheral T cell clonotypes.

V lost 0 bases to trimming and J lost 5 bases; unmatched junction nucleotides: 8. Germline loops: CDR1 SGHRS, CDR2 YFSETQ. This CDR3 region has 17 residues. Produced via immunoSEQ multiplex PCR; TCRdb's table is partial and in-frame only. In the table there are some 130,000 clones, around 77% of which are singletons. Notes on this clone: No antigen is known for it.

The time point was: week 11, during vaccination. Alongside topical imiquimod, each dose of vaccine comprised 300 ug of mutant IDH1 20-mer peptide. The receptor's source is a man in his forties with glioma. The starting material was PBMCs, obtained from a glioma patient whose treatment included an IDH1 peptide vaccine. The chain joins TRBV5-1 to TRBJ2-5, with 12 bases lining up with TRBD2. CDR3 loop: CASSLGLAGVVGETQYF. CDR3 coding DNA: TGCGCCAGCAGCTTGGGACTAGCGGGAGTAGTGGGTGAGACCCAGTACTTC.